This T cell receptor (beta chain) came from a study of blood T cell repertoires in COVID-19. Whole-study context: Samples of COVID-19 (acute and convalescent) were obtained from the United States, Italy and Spain. Sources were T cells, B-cell-depleted T cells, or PBMCs; the material itself was cDNA or gDNA.

Assignments of participants to cohorts depended upon their own reported clinical history. The protocol was immunoSEQ multiplex PCR, while the TCRdb copy is restricted to in-frame clones and leaves out a portion. The profile shows around 450,000 clones, roughly 87% of them singletons. V was trimmed by 5 bases and J by 6 bases, leaving 14 bases between them. CDR3 length: 14 amino acids. Per the germline V gene, CDR1 is LNHDA and CDR2 is SQIVND (reference sequence). This clonotype was obtained from a woman aged 18-29 years with acute COVID-19. The chain employs TRBV19 and TRBJ2-1; the D gene is possibly TRBD1 (6 bases). The sample comprised PBMCs or T cells enriched from blood (not recorded which). The CDR3 DNA sequence: TGTGCCAGTAGTTCAGGGGCAGGGCTCAATGAGCAGTTCTTC. Translation: CASSSGAGLNEQFF.